The 21 T cell receptor beta chains in this list originate from one sample, sequenced in a study of immune cell composition in non-small cell lung cancer. The assay was immunoSEQ multiplex PCR, and TCRdb's table has in-frame clones only and misses some. The sample records fewer than 6,000 clones, more than 70% being singletons. Sequencing was carried out using lung tumor tissue. All receptors derive from a human donor with non-small cell lung cancer.

The chain employs TRBV2 and TRBJ1-1; no definite D call. Between the trimmed V and J ends, which lost 3 bases and 1 base, there was a span of 9 bases. The CDR3 length is 14 residues. The germline V gene encodes CDR1 SNHLY and CDR2 FYNNEI. The CDR3 loop reads CASSEATWNTEAFF. In DNA, the CDR3 is TGTGCCAGCAGTGAGGCAACATGGAACACTGAAGCTTTCTTT.

V is TRBV18 and J is TRBJ2-2; D may be TRBD1 (5 bases). In germline, CDR1 is KGHSH, CDR2 LQKENI. This CDR3 contains 14 residues. V was cut by 5 bases and J by 3 bases, with 10 bases left in between. In DNA, the CDR3 is TGTGCCAGCTCAACCCAGGGATACACCGGGGAGCTGTTTTTT. It codes for CASSTQGYTGELFF. Filled out from reference TRBV18 and TRBJ2-2, the complete variable domain reads NAGVMQNPRHLVRRRGQEARLRCSPMKGHSHVYWYRQLPEEGLKFMVYLQKENIIDESGMPKERFSAEFPKEGPSILRIQQVVRGDSAAYFCASSTQGYTGELFFGEGSRLTVL.

The chain employs TRBV10-1 and TRBJ2-3; 9 bases are shared with TRBD2. Per the germline V gene, CDR1 is WNHNN and CDR2 is SYGVQD (reference sequence). J was trimmed by 6 bases and V by 0 bases; bases with no gene match: 4. The CDR3 has 15 amino acids. The CDR3 DNA reads TGCGCCAGCAGTGAGTCAGCGGGGGGCCTCGATACGCAGTATTTT. The encoded protein is CASSESAGGLDTQYF.

This clone qualifies as large (0.1 to 1%). The chain carries TRBV19 and TRBJ1-1, with unresolved D. The V end was cut by 4 bases, the J end by 7 bases, with 7 bases between. The CDR3 length is 11 residues. Per the germline V gene, CDR1 is LNHDA and CDR2 is SQIVND (reference sequence). CDR3: CASSSRLEAFF. CDR3 DNA sequence: TGTGCCAGTAGTAGCCGACTTGAAGCTTTCTTT. Based on the CDR3 plus reference TRBV19 and TRBJ1-1, the full variable domain is DGGITQSPKYLFRKEGQNVTLSCEQNLNHDAMYWYRQDPGQGLRLIYYSQIVNDFQKGDIAEGYSVSREKKESFPLTVTSAQKNPTAFYLCASSSRLEAFFGQGTRLTVV.

The CDR3, as DNA: TGTGCCAGCTCACCCCGTAATCAGGACCAAGAGACCCAGTACTTC. Translation: CASSPRNQDQETQYF. The V gene is TRBV18, the J gene TRBJ2-5, with D unresolved. The V end was cut by 3 bases, the J end by 0 bases, with 11 bases between. Looked up from germline, CDR1 is KGHSH and CDR2 is LQKENI. This CDR3 has 15 residues.

V gene TRBV19 combines with J gene TRBJ2-3, with 8 bases aligning to TRBD2. From germline, CDR1 is LNHDA and CDR2 SQIVND (reference sequence). The CDR3 totals 15 residues. V dropped 8 bases and J dropped 6; count of bases not matched to a gene: 13. The CDR3 spells CASGPGTSALDTQYF. The CDR3 DNA sequence: TGTGCCAGTGGACCCGGGACTAGTGCGCTTGATACGCAGTATTTT.

This chain links TRBV29-1 with TRBJ1-1; the D gene is possibly TRBD1 (6 bases). The CDR3 contains 13 residues. CDR1 is SQVTM, CDR2 ANQGSEA, per germline. The ends were cut back, 7 bases at V and 1 base at J, with 13 bases in the middle. CDR3 DNA: TGCAGCGCCCGTTTGGGGGCGAACACTGAAGCTTTCTTT. Amino acids: CSARLGANTEAFF.

The V call is TRBV5-1, the J call TRBJ1-5, with TRBD1 matching over 7 bases. V lost 4 bases and J lost 0; bases outside the gene matches: 7. In germline, CDR1 is SGHRS, CDR2 YFSETQ. This CDR3 has 16 residues. The CDR3 DNA follows: TGCGCCAGCAGCAGACAGGGCCCTTATAGCAATCAGCCCCAGCATTTT. Its protein product is CASSRQGPYSNQPQHF.

This chain uses TRBV5-4 with TRBJ2-5; 10 bases are shared with TRBD2. This CDR3 has 16 residues. Germline V gene sequence: CDR1 SGHNT, CDR2 YYREEE (reference sequence). With V trimmed by 2 bases and J by 2 bases, 6 bases remained unmatched. The CDR3 coding sequence is TGTGCCAGCAGCTTCCCCCCGACTAGCGGGCAAGAGACCCAGTACTTC. Amino acid sequence: CASSFPPTSGQETQYF.

The rearrangement links TRBV6-5 to TRBJ2-1; the D gene is possibly TRBD2 (6 bases). The germline CDR1 and CDR2 sequences are MNHEY and SVGAGI. Deletions cut 2 bases from V and 12 bases from J, with 11 bases between. The CDR3 runs to 12 residues. CDR3 residues: CASSYDRAGQFF. The CDR3 DNA is TGTGCCAGCAGTTACGACAGAGCGGGGCAGTTCTTC.

The rearrangement uses TRBV28 and TRBJ2-2; D perhaps matches TRBD2 (6 bases). From germline, CDR1 is MDHEN and CDR2 SYDVKM. V lost 3 bases and J lost 5, with 10 bases in between. The CDR3 has 14 amino acids. The CDR3 region has the DNA TGTGCCAGCAGTTTCTTTCGGGGGACCGGGGAGCTGTTTTTT. The encoded protein is CASSFFRGTGELFF.

The V gene is TRBV6-6, the J gene TRBJ1-1, with 8 bases identical to TRBD1. The germline gives CDR1 MNHNY, CDR2 SVGAGI (reference sequence). After removal of 1 base from V and 4 bases from J, the junction contained 5 bases not matched to a gene. The CDR3 has 15 residues. CDR3 bases: TGTGCCAGCAGTTACTTCAGCCAGGGGGCCACTGAAGCTTTCTTT. It specifies CASSYFSQGATEAFF.

This clone has a single count. The chain carries TRBV4-1 and TRBJ2-2; 8 bases are a match to TRBD1. This CDR3 has 15 residues. From germline, CDR1 is MGHRA and CDR2 YSYEKL. Losses at the gene ends were 6 bases for V and 5 bases for J; bases not matched to a gene: 8. CDR3 protein: CASSPQGAGTGELFF. DNA of the CDR3: TGCGCCAGCAGTCCTCAGGGGGCGGGTACCGGGGAGCTGTTTTTT.

The rearrangement joins TRBV4-2 to TRBJ1-2; 9 bases agree with TRBD1. The ends lost 4 bases at V and 4 bases at J; junction bases unmatched: 7. The CDR3 length is 15 residues. In germline, CDR1 is LGHNA, CDR2 YNFKEQ. CDR3 sequence (DNA): TGTGCCAGCAGCCCGGGCGGGGGACAGGGCTATGGCTACACCTTC. As protein: CASSPGGGQGYGYTF.

This clone occurred a few times. The gene calls are TRBV18 and TRBJ1-2; D is possibly TRBD1 (6 bases). This CDR3 contains 14 residues. Germline values: CDR1 KGHSH, CDR2 LQKENI. Trimming took 2 bases from V and 8 from J, leaving 15 bases between them. The CDR3: CASSPDRTGGGYTF. In DNA form, the CDR3 reads TGTGCCAGCTCACCAGACAGGACGGGAGGAGGCTACACCTTC.

This chain uses TRBV28 with TRBJ1-2; 10 bases map to TRBD1. Trimming took 8 bases from V and 11 from J; bases not matched to a gene: 8. CDR1 MDHEN and CDR2 SYDVKM come from the germline V gene. This CDR3 is 12 amino acids long. The CDR3 loop reads CASDRGPQGYTF. The CDR3, as DNA: TGTGCCAGCGACAGGGGGCCTCAGGGGTACACCTTC.

The CDR3 loop is CASGLTEGMGEQYF. The DNA for the CDR3 is TGTGCTAGTGGTTTGACCGAGGGAATGGGGGAGCAGTACTTC. V and J are TRBV12-5 and TRBJ2-7; possible D gene TRBD2, 5 bases. Per the germline V gene, CDR1 is LGHNT and CDR2 is FRNRAP. The CDR3 runs to 14 residues. Trimming left V 2 bases short and J 7 bases short, with 15 bases between.

The chain joins TRBV5-1 to TRBJ2-5, with 10 bases lining up with TRBD1. Germline loops: CDR1 SGHRS, CDR2 YFSETQ. The V and J ends lost 4 bases and 5 bases, in that order; junction bases with no gene match: 14. The CDR3 covers 17 residues. The chain's CDR3 is CASSRGQGPLQGETQYF. CDR3 DNA: TGCGCCAGCAGCCGGGGACAGGGGCCACTACAGGGGGAGACCCAGTACTTC.

This clone came up once. V and J are TRBV27 and TRBJ1-6, with D possibly being TRBD1 (6 bases). Trimming pared 6 bases from V and 4 bases from J, leaving 16 bases between. Germline-derived CDR1 and CDR2 are MNHEY and SMNVEV (reference sequence). CDR3 length: 16 amino acids. The CDR3 is CASSPGRGLYNSPLHF. CDR3 coding DNA: TGTGCCAGCAGCCCCGGCAGGGGCCTTTATAATTCACCCCTCCACTTT.

This sequence joins TRBV7-8 and TRBJ2-3, with 9 bases identical to TRBD2. CDR3 length: 16 residues. V was pared by 3 bases and J by 1 base, with 5 bases of the junction left unmatched. From germline, CDR1 is SGHVS and CDR2 FQNEAQ. In DNA form, the CDR3 reads TGTGCCAGCAGCTTCGGCGGGGGGGGCCGCACAGATACGCAGTATTTT. Encoded protein: CASSFGGGGRTDTQYF.

V is TRBV5-4 and J is TRBJ1-5; D is perhaps TRBD1 (5 bases). This CDR3 has 13 amino acids. Germline CDR1 reads SGHNT; CDR2 reads YYREEE (reference sequence). Trimming removed 1 base from V and 7 bases from J, with 9 bases in between. CDR3 sequence (DNA): TGTGCCAGCAGCTTGAGGGGAACGCAGCCCCAGCATTTT. Encoded protein: CASSLRGTQPQHF.